Shown below are 3 T cell receptor beta chains from a single sample sequenced in a study of Graves' ophthalmopathy and Graves' hyperthyroidism. The authors amplified TCR beta CDR3 regions, and they did so from RNA transcripts for repertoire sequencing. After a first-round RT-PCR with HTBI primers, a second-round multiplex PCR was run. TCRdb recomputed calls from the multiplex PCR reads with MiXCR, one row per CDR3 protein. The data contain around 660,000 distinct CDR3 sequences, roughly 39% of them singletons. The specimen sequenced was peripheral blood. The source is an adult man with Graves' ophthalmopathy.

With respect to this clonotype: A read error may account for a junction end that differs from germline. The chain combines TRBV20-1 with TRBJ2-5; TRBD2 matches at 7 bases. CDR3 length: 14 amino acids. Germline V lookup: CDR1 DFQATT, CDR2 SNEGSKA (reference sequence). This CDR3 is CSARPSSGQETRYF. CDR3 in DNA: TGCAGTGCTAGACCATCTAGCGGCCAGGAGACCCGGTACTTC.

The chain employs TRBV25-1 and TRBJ1-2; tentative D call: TRBD1 (5 bases). The CDR3 covers 14 residues. Germline V gene sequence: CDR1 MGHDK, CDR2 SYGVNS. Trimming left V 1 base short and J 8 bases short, with 14 bases between. The CDR3 reads CASSEWTIGVGYTF. The CDR3 nucleotides are TGTGCCAGCAGTGAATGGACAATTGGGGTCGGCTACACCTTC.

This clonotype appeared a few times. This rearrangement joins TRBV6-1 to TRBJ1-6; TRBD1 matches at 9 bases. Trimming removed 0 bases from V and 6 bases from J; junction bases left unmatched: 3. Germline lookup yields CDR1 MNHNS and CDR2 SASEGT. The CDR3 contains 16 residues. The CDR3 nucleotides are TGTGCCAGCAGTGAAGCGACGGGACAGGGTAATTCACCCCTCCACTTT. Translated: CASSEATGQGNSPLHF.